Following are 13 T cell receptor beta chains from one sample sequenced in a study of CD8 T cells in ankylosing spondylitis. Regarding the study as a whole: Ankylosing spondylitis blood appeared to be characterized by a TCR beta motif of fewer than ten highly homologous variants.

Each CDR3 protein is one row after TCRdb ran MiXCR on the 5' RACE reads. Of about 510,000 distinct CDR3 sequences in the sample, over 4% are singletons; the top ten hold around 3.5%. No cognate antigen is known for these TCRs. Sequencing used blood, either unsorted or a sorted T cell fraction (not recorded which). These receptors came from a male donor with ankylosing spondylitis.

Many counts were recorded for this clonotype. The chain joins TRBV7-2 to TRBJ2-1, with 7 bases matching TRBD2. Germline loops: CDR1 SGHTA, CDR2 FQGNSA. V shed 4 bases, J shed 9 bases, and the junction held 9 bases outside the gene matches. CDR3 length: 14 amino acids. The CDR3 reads CASSSSGTRGEQFF. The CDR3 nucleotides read TGTGCCAGCAGCTCAAGCGGGACGCGCGGTGAGCAGTTCTTC.

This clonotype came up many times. The CDR3: CASSRTSGSVYEQYF. The CDR3 nucleotides are TGTGCCAGCAGTCGGACTAGCGGGAGTGTCTACGAGCAGTACTTC. V and J are TRBV6-1 and TRBJ2-7; 13 nucleotides align to TRBD2. V dropped 5 bases and J dropped 3; count of bases not matched to a gene: 4. The CDR3 extends over 15 amino acids. The germline V gene has CDR1 MNHNS and CDR2 SASEGT.

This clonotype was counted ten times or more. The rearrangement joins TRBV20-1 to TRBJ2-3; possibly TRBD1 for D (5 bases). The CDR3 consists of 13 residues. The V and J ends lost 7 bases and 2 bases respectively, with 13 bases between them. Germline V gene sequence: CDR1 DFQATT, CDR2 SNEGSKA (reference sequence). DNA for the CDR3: TGCAGTGTTGCAGACAGACTCACAGATACGCAGTATTTT. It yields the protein CSVADRLTDTQYF.

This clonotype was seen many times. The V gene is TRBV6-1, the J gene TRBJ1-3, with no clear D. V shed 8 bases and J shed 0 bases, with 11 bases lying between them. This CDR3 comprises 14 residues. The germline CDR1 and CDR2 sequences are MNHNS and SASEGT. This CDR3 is CASHPWSSGNTIYF. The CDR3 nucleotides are TGTGCCAGCCATCCTTGGAGCTCTGGAAACACCATATATTTT.

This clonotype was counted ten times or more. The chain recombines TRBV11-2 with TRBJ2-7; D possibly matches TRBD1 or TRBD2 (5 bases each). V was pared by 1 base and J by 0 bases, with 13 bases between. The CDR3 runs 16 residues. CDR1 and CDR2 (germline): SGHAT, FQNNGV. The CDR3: CASSLGTGLNSYEQYF. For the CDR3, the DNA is TGTGCCAGCAGCTTAGGGACGGGGCTTAACTCCTACGAGCAGTACTTC.

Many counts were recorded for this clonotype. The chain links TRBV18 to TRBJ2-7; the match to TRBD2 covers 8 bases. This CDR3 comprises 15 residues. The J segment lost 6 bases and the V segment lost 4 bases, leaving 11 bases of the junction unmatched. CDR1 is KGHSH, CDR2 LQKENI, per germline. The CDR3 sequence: CASSLGAGAGVEQYF. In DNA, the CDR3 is TGTGCCAGCTCACTCGGAGCGGGAGCCGGAGTCGAGCAGTACTTC.

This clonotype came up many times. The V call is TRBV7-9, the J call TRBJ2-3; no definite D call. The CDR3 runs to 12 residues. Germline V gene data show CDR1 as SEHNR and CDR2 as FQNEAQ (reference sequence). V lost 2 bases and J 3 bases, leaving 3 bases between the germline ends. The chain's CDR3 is CASSLLTDTQYF. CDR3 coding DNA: TGTGCCAGCAGCTTACTTACAGATACGCAGTATTTT. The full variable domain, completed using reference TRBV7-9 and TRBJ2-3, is DTGVSQNPRHKITKRGQNVTFRCDPISEHNRLYWYRQTLGQGPEFLTYFQNEAQLEKSRLLSDRFSAERPKGSFSTLEIQRTEQGDSAMYLCASSLLTDTQYFGPGTRLTVL.

This CDR3 is CASSLVGTGSFAYGYTF. In nucleotides, the CDR3 is TGCGCCAGCAGCTTGGTTGGGACAGGCTCCTTCGCATATGGCTACACCTTC. The rearrangement uses TRBV5-1 and TRBJ1-2, with TRBD1 matching 8 bases. The CDR3 is made up of 17 amino acids. Trimming cost V 0 bases and J 5 bases; bases outside gene matches: 12. The germline gives CDR1 SGHRS, CDR2 YFSETQ.

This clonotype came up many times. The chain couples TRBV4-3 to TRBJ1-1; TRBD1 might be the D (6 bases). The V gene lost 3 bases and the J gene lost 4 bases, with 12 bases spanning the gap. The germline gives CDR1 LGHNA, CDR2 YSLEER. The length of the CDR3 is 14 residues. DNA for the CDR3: TGCGCCAGCAGCCAGCCGGGCAGGGGCACTGAAGCTTTCTTT. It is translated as CASSQPGRGTEAFF.

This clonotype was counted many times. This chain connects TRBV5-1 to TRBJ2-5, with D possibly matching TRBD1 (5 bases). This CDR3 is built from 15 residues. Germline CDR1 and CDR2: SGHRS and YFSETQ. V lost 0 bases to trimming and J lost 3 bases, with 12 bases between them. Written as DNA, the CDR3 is TGCGCCAGCAGCTTGGCTATAGGGGCGGAAGAGACCCAGTACTTC. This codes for CASSLAIGAEETQYF.

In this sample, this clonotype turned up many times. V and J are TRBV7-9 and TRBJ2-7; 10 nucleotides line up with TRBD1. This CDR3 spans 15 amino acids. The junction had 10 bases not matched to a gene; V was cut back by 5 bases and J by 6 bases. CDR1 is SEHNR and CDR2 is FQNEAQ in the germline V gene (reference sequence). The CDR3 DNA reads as TGTGCCAGCAGCCCCCGGGACAGGGGATGGGGCGAGCAGTACTTC. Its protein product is CASSPRDRGWGEQYF.

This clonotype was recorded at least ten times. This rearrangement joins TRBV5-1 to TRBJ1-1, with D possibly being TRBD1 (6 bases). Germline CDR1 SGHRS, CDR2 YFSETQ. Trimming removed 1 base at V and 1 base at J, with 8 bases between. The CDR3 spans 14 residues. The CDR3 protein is CASSLTGSNTEAFF. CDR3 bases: TGCGCCAGCAGCTTGACAGGGTCGAACACTGAAGCTTTCTTT. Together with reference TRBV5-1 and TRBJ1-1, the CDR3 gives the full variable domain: KAGVTQTPRYLIKTRGQQVTLSCSPISGHRSVSWYQQTPGQGLQFLFEYFSETQRNKGNFPGRFSGRQFSNSRSEMNVSTLELGDSALYLCASSLTGSNTEAFFGQGTRLTVV.

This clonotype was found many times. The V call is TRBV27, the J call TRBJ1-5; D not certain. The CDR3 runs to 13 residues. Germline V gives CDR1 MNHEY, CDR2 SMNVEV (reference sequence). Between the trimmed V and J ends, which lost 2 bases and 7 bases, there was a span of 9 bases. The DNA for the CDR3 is TGTGCCAGCAGTTTAGTACTCGGCCAGCCCCAGCATTTT. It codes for CASSLVLGQPQHF.